This T cell receptor beta chain was sequenced for a study of response to subunit inactivated influenza vaccine. A single record per CDR3 protein comes from TCRdb applying MiXCR to the RT-PCR reads. The profile covers 150,000 to 200,000 distinct CDR3 sequences, with 9.5% to 15% appearing a single time and approximately 30% taken by the ten largest. This CDR3 region has 15 residues. V lost 1 base, J lost 0 bases, and 9 bases lay in between. In germline, CDR1 is SGHVS, CDR2 FNYEAQ. The same data also contributed to another study, on T cells expressing NK-cell markers. This second report adds: Template switching by 5'RACE with UMIs generated the TCR beta cDNA.

The source was CD8+ T cells sorted from PBMCs, collected roughly 12 days after vaccination. This chain joins TRBV7-6 and TRBJ1-1; TRBD1 might be the D (6 bases). This TCR derives from a man aged 45-60 years who received an inactivated influenza vaccine. The CDR3 reads CASSLGQGMNTEAFF. CDR3 coding DNA: TGTGCCAGCAGCTTAGGGCAGGGGATGAACACTGAAGCTTTCTTT.